This paragraph reports one T cell receptor beta chain. This clonotype was detected many times. Its binding antigen is unknown. No base-level quality is on record; no much larger clone is a single base apart. The data originate from a study of Graves' ophthalmopathy and Graves' hyperthyroidism listed by TCRdb under 2018. Turning to the overall study: Peripheral blood was collected before any treatment was given, at the time of initial diagnosis. The study used TCR beta repertoire signatures to distinguish Graves' ophthalmopathy from Graves' hyperthyroidism and to predict progression to ophthalmopathy. In total, 135 blood samples were TCR-sequenced: some 40 ophthalmopathy, 80 or so hyperthyroidism and approximately 17 hyperthyroidism-to-ophthalmopathy patients. To explore V-J signatures distinguishing ophthalmopathy from hyperthyroidism, a discovery set of roughly 98 patients (roughly 42 ophthalmopathy, some 57 stable hyperthyroidism) was enrolled. An independent validation cohort was composed of 18 hyperthyroidism patients and 17 patients who later progressed from hyperthyroidism to ophthalmopathy. In more than 5 hyperthyroidism patients, the T-cell repertoire of thyroid tissue was compared with the T-cell repertoire of blood. Following sampling, methimazole starting at 30 mg daily was administered to hyperthyroidism patients, and high-dose intravenous methylprednisolone was administered to ophthalmopathy patients. The approximately 90 discovery patients were randomly split 7:3 into training and test sets. Summary of the overall study and its limitations: In validation, the model predicted ophthalmopathy progression with 70.59% sensitivity and roughly 72% specificity; more than ten predicted patients were CT-confirmed with GO in a median of around 6 months. Sample size was not predetermined statistically, and investigators were not blinded to group allocation. Ophthalmopathy was separated from stable hyperthyroidism by the 13-signature model with just under 90% sensitivity and 81% to 83% specificity in cross-validation and with 80%/75% in the test set. Most expanded thyroid clonotypes with frequency above 0.001 were also detected in blood, suggesting blood repertoires may reflect the thyroid immune response.

Hyperthyroidism was considered stable if no progression to ophthalmopathy occurred within 18 months of follow-up. Hyperthyroidism patients were newly diagnosed, with disease duration under 2 months, and aged 18 to 65 years. Patients with other autoimmune diseases, uncontrolled infections, pregnancy or lactation were excluded from the study. Diagnosis was based on clinical symptoms, serum thyroxine, TRAb, thyroid ultrasound and orbital computed tomography. Using Ficoll-Paque density gradient centrifugation, PBMCs were isolated from 10 ml of fresh peripheral blood. Total RNA was extracted using Trizol reagent, and RNA quality was checked on an Agilent 2100 Bioanalyzer. CDR1 and CDR2 were assigned from the germline V gene as SGHTS and YDEGEE. Including the terminal cysteine and phenylalanine, the CDR3 comprises 14 residues. Kept here is only the CDR3 DNA, which spans 42 bases and is read in frame from base 1. V is cut back by 3 bases and J by 4 bases, with 5 bases in the junction unmatched.

For repertoire sequencing, the TCR beta CDR3 regions were amplified from RNA transcripts. The first round of RT-PCR was done with HTBI primers and the Qiagen OneStep RT-PCR kit, and was followed by a second round of multiplex PCR, then size selection and purification. Libraries were sequenced paired-end with 100 bp reads on an Illumina HiSeq2000. Per the original workflow: SOAPnuke was used to process the reads, throwing out any read that had adapters, had uncalled bases, had a mean Phred below 15, or lacked an exact constant-primer or identifier match. High-quality paired reads were merged with COPE v1.2.5. Each unique nucleotide sequence was treated as a clonotype, and MiTCR v1.1 was used to align the clonotypes to the IMGT TRB V, D and J references. Only V-J combinations with frequency above 0.0001 were analysed, covering 99.2% of repertoires. For each V-J combination, a TCR clonal expansion and chaos score was defined as the ratio of F50 clonal expansion to chaos observed in the TCRdist matrix. Welch's t-statistics and random forest were used to reduce features to 13 V-J combinations, which were fed into a naive Bayes classifier. The similarity between thyroid and blood repertoires was quantified using the Morisita-Horn index. TCRdb applied fastp at Q25 and MiXCR to the public reads, then kept only in-frame beta chains. Rows matching on CDR3 protein sequence are summarized as one entry with the most common DNA and genes. TCRdb, rather than the study authors, made the V and J calls. Recorded for this sample are 400,000 to 450,000 distinct CDR3 sequences; roughly 20% of them occurred a single time. Roughly 3% of the sample rests with the top ten.

The sequence derives from a young woman with stable Graves' hyperthyroidism. Donor details come from another sample of the same person, matched by shared clones. The rearranged chain carries TRBV5-8 and TRBJ2-5, and 8 junction bases match TRBD1. The material sequenced was peripheral blood. The CDR3 loop reads CASSYTGGRETQYF. DNA sequence: TGTGCCAGCAGCTATACAGGGGGGCGAGAGACCCAGTACTTC.